The 10 T cell receptor beta chains below all came from one sample that was sequenced in a study of early T cells in non-severe SARS-CoV-2 infection. TCRdb analysed the 5' RACE reads with MiXCR anew, one entry per CDR3 protein. The sample has 25,000 to 30,000 distinct CDR3 sequences, less than 4.5% seen once. Material: whole blood. Receptor source: an adult who was a healthcare worker with PCR-confirmed SARS-CoV-2 infection or an uninfected control (not recorded which).

This clonotype was counted once. This chain joins TRBV20-1 and TRBJ2-3; D is tentatively TRBD1 or TRBD2 (5 bases each). Trimming stripped 4 bases from V and 0 bases from J, with 23 bases between. This CDR3 is built from 18 residues. The germline V gene has CDR1 DFQATT and CDR2 SNEGSKA (reference sequence). CDR3 loop: CSAKGRKTRGWSTDTQYF. The CDR3 coding sequence is TGCAGTGCTAAGGGCAGGAAAACACGGGGCTGGAGCACAGATACGCAGTATTTT.

The chain couples TRBV7-9 to TRBJ2-5; perhaps TRBD2 as D (5 bases). CDR1 SEHNR and CDR2 FQNEAQ come from the germline V gene (reference sequence). The CDR3 has 16 amino acids. V was shortened by 1 base and J by 2 bases, with 14 bases between the two germline ends. The CDR3 DNA reads TGTGCCAGCAGCTTAGGCGGACTCCAGGATCAAGAGACCCAGTACTTC. Translation: CASSLGGLQDQETQYF.

There are many counts of this clonotype. Written as DNA, the CDR3 is TGTGCCAGCTCACCACCGACAGGGGCCAACACCGGGGAGCTGTTTTTT. Protein sequence: CASSPPTGANTGELFF. V is TRBV18 and J is TRBJ2-2, with 8 bases fitting TRBD1. Germline V gene sequence: CDR1 KGHSH, CDR2 LQKENI. The CDR3 consists of 16 residues. V trimming: 0 bases; J trimming: 2 bases; junction bases outside the gene matches: 2.

This clonotype was counted many times. The V gene is TRBV6-5, the J gene TRBJ2-3; 8 nucleotides match TRBD1. Losses at the gene ends were 8 bases for V and 1 base for J; bases not matched to a gene: 11. CDR3 length: 16 amino acids. Germline V gives CDR1 MNHEY, CDR2 SVGAGI. CDR3 sequence (DNA): TGTGCCAGCTCCCGTACCCAGGGGGCTGGCACAGATACGCAGTATTTT. Translated: CASSRTQGAGTDTQYF.

By sample fraction, this clonotype is medium-sized (0.01 to 0.1%). The DNA for the CDR3 is TGTGCCAGCAGCTTCTCGGGGGGTCCAGCCTACAATGAGCAGTTCTTC. It translates to CASSFSGGPAYNEQFF. V gene TRBV12-3 or TRBV12-4 combines with J gene TRBJ2-1; 7 positions match TRBD2. Trimming cost V 6 bases and J 2 bases; bases outside gene matches: 10. CDR3 length: 16 amino acids.

The V call is TRBV28, the J call TRBJ2-1; 8 nucleotides agree with TRBD1. The CDR3 is 14 residues long. J lost 6 bases, V lost 4 bases, and 5 bases had no gene match. The germline gives CDR1 MDHEN, CDR2 SYDVKM. The CDR3 nucleotides are TGTGCCAGCAGTTCGAGACAGGGGTTCAATGAGCAGTTCTTC. Its translation: CASSSRQGFNEQFF.

Only a few counts were recorded for this clonotype. The V gene is TRBV12-3 or TRBV12-4, the J gene TRBJ2-3; 7 positions agree with TRBD2. This CDR3 is built from 14 residues. The V segment lost 3 bases and the J segment 3 bases; nucleotides outside the gene matches: 3. The CDR3 is CASSFGEGTDTQYF. CDR3 sequence (DNA): TGTGCCAGCAGTTTTGGGGAGGGAACAGATACGCAGTATTTT.

The table lists this clonotype with many counts. This rearrangement joins TRBV28 to TRBJ1-2, with 7 positions matching TRBD1. The CDR3 sequence is 12 residues long. Trimming at V came to 7 bases and at J to 8 bases, leaving 7 bases not matched to a gene. The V gene's germline CDR1 is MDHEN and CDR2 SYDVKM. The CDR3 loop is CASTRGESGYTF. The CDR3 nucleotides are TGTGCCAGCACCAGGGGGGAGAGCGGCTACACCTTC.

The rearrangement joins TRBV30 to TRBJ1-6; D is ambiguous. The germline gives CDR1 GTSNPN, CDR2 SVGIG (reference sequence). V dropped 1 base and J dropped 4 bases, with 11 bases sitting between them. The CDR3 consists of 15 residues. The CDR3 reads CAWSGWSGYNSPLHF. CDR3 coding DNA: TGTGCCTGGAGTGGATGGTCCGGATATAATTCACCCCTCCACTTT. The complete variable domain, with remaining parts taken from reference TRBV30 and TRBJ1-6, reads SQTIHQWPATLVQPVGSPLSLECTVEGTSNPNLYWYRQAAGRGLQLLFYSVGIGQISSEVPQNLSASRPQDRQFILSSKKLLLSDSGFYLCAWSGWSGYNSPLHFGNGTRLTVT.

In this sample, this clonotype turned up many times. The chain links TRBV4-2 to TRBJ2-3; D call uncertain. Germline V gene sequence: CDR1 LGHNA, CDR2 YNFKEQ. Trimming took 1 base from V and 0 from J, leaving 5 bases between them. This CDR3 has 14 amino acids. The CDR3 region has the DNA TGTGCCAGCAGCCAAGTGACTAGCACAGATACGCAGTATTTT. Its translation: CASSQVTSTDTQYF.